The 13 T cell receptor beta chains below all came from one sample that was sequenced in a study of control samples from healthy donors and cancer patients. The repertoire was sequenced with immunoSEQ multiplex PCR; TCRdb's copy has only in-frame clones and lacks some. The sample carries about 98,000 clones, roughly 82% recorded once. The sample was blood. All receptors derive from a man aged 60 to 75 in good health.

This chain joins TRBV30 and TRBJ1-3; D possibly corresponds to TRBD1 (5 bases). The CDR3 loop spans 12 amino acids. The germline V and J ends were trimmed by 6 bases and 1 base, with 7 bases remaining between them. Germline V gene sequence: CDR1 GTSNPN, CDR2 SVGIG (reference sequence). CDR3: CACQGSGNTIYF. CDR3 sequence (DNA): TGTGCCTGCCAGGGTTCTGGAAACACCATATATTTT.

The chain recombines TRBV2 with TRBJ2-1; 9 nucleotides align to TRBD1. Germline V gene lookup returns CDR1 SNHLY and CDR2 FYNNEI. V shed 2 bases, J shed 6 bases, and the junction held 8 bases outside the gene matches. The CDR3 extends over 16 amino acids. CDR3 nucleotide sequence: TGTGCCAGCAGTGAACCGCGGGACAGGGCGGTCAATGAGCAGTTCTTC. Amino acids: CASSEPRDRAVNEQFF.

This chain uses TRBV9 with TRBJ1-1; D is ambiguous. Germline V gene lookup returns CDR1 SGDLS and CDR2 YYNGEE. The CDR3 spans 14 residues. V was clipped by 2 bases and J by 1 base, with 9 bases between them. CDR3 in DNA: TGTGCCAGCAGCGTTTCCCCCCAGAACACTGAAGCTTTCTTT. It yields the protein CASSVSPQNTEAFF.

The J gene is TRBJ2-3, the V gene TRBV6-4, with 7 bases that match TRBD2. The V gene's germline CDR1 is MRHNA and CDR2 SNTAGT. The ends lost 10 bases at V and 2 bases at J; junction bases unmatched: 6. This CDR3 is 13 amino acids long. The CDR3: CATSGGDTDTQYF. In DNA, the CDR3 is TGTGCCACCTCTGGGGGGGACACAGATACGCAGTATTTT.

The chain's CDR3 is CASSPLAVLYEQYF. CDR3 DNA: TGTGCCAGCTCACCATTGGCCGTCCTCTACGAGCAGTACTTC. The genes are TRBV18 and TRBJ2-7; D uncertain. Germline assignment: CDR1 KGHSH and CDR2 LQKENI. The CDR3 is made up of 14 amino acids. Between the trimmed V and J ends, which lost 2 bases and 3 bases, there was a span of 11 bases.

The table lists this clone with a count of one. The V and J genes are TRBV30 and TRBJ1-1; unclear D gene. Per the germline V gene, CDR1 is GTSNPN and CDR2 is SVGIG (reference sequence). This CDR3 is 12 amino acids long. V lost 0 bases and J 4 bases, leaving 6 bases between the germline ends. Here the CDR3 DNA reads TGTGCCTGGAGTGTGGCGAGCACTGAAGCTTTCTTT. Translation gives CAWSVASTEAFF.

J is TRBJ2-7 and V is TRBV6-5, with a possible D match to TRBD1 (8 bases). The CDR3 is 14 residues long. The ends were cut back, 7 bases at V and 2 bases at J, with 15 bases in the middle. CDR1 is MNHEY, CDR2 SVGAGI, per germline. In nucleotides, the CDR3 is TGTGCCAGCACCCCACAGGGGGGGCCCTACGAGCAGTACTTC. It is translated as CASTPQGGPYEQYF.

V is TRBV30 and J is TRBJ2-3; D call uncertain. Germline lookup yields CDR1 GTSNPN and CDR2 SVGIG (reference sequence). V lost 8 bases and J 2 bases, leaving 11 bases between the germline ends. The CDR3 runs to 12 residues. The CDR3 DNA follows: TGTGCCGTCCGTGAGAACACAGATACGCAGTATTTT. Its translation: CAVRENTDTQYF.

The sample holds a few counts of this clone. V and J are TRBV6-1 and TRBJ2-7, with 9 positions matching TRBD1. The CDR3 is made up of 14 amino acids. Germline CDR1 MNHNS, CDR2 SASEGT. The V gene end was trimmed by 2 bases and the J gene end by 5 bases; junction bases not matched to a gene: 4. CDR3 DNA: TGTGCCAGCAGTGAAAGGGACAGGGCGAACGAGCAGTACTTC. Translated: CASSERDRANEQYF.

The genes are TRBV7-8 and TRBJ2-7; D tentatively reads TRBD1 or TRBD2 (6 bases each). The CDR3 loop spans 16 amino acids. V lost 1 base to trimming and J lost 1 base, with 14 bases between them. The germline V gene has CDR1 SGHVS and CDR2 FQNEAQ. The CDR3 spells CASSLEEGHYSYEQYF. CDR3 coding DNA: TGTGCCAGCAGCTTAGAGGAGGGACATTATTCCTACGAGCAGTACTTC.

CDR3 coding DNA: TGTGCCAGCAGCGCACCCCCAGGGGACACCGGGGAGCTGTTTTTT. Translation gives CASSAPPGDTGELFF. The J gene is TRBJ2-2, the V gene TRBV13; possible D gene TRBD1, 6 bases. Trimming took off 5 bases at V and 3 bases at J, with 13 bases between the two ends. Germline V gene sequence: CDR1 PRHDT, CDR2 FYEKMQ (reference sequence). This CDR3 has 15 amino acids.

The CDR3, as DNA: TGTGCCAGCAGTAAGCGACAGGGGATTATGCAGCCCCAGCATTTT. It specifies CASSKRQGIMQPQHF. J is TRBJ1-5 and V is TRBV6-5; 8 bases agree with TRBD1. Germline-derived CDR1 and CDR2 are MNHEY and SVGAGI. This CDR3 comprises 15 residues. V was clipped by 5 bases and J by 7 bases; unmatched bases: 10.

The chain employs TRBV4-2 and TRBJ1-4; 8 nucleotides match TRBD1. This CDR3 spans 16 amino acids. The germline V gene encodes CDR1 LGHNA and CDR2 YNFKEQ. Trimming cost V 1 base and J 8 bases; bases outside gene matches: 9. The CDR3 is CASSQVFRGPEEKLFF. The CDR3 coding sequence is TGTGCCAGCAGCCAAGTATTCAGGGGGCCGGAGGAAAAACTGTTTTTT.